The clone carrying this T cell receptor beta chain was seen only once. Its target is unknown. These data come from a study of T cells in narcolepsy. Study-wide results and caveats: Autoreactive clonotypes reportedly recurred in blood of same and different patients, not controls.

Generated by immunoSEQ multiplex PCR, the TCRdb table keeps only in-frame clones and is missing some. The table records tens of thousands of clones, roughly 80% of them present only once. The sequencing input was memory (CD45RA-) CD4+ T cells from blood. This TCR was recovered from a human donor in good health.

The CDR3 region is CSARRRRDNTF. The CDR3 coding sequence is TGCAGTGCTAGGCGGCGGCGGGACAACACCTTC. The gene calls are TRBV20-1 and TRBJ1-2, with a tentative D call TRBD1 (6 bases). The V gene lost 3 bases and the J gene lost 12 bases, with 14 bases spanning the gap. CDR3 length equals 11 residues. Germline V gene data show CDR1 as DFQATT and CDR2 as SNEGSKA (reference sequence).